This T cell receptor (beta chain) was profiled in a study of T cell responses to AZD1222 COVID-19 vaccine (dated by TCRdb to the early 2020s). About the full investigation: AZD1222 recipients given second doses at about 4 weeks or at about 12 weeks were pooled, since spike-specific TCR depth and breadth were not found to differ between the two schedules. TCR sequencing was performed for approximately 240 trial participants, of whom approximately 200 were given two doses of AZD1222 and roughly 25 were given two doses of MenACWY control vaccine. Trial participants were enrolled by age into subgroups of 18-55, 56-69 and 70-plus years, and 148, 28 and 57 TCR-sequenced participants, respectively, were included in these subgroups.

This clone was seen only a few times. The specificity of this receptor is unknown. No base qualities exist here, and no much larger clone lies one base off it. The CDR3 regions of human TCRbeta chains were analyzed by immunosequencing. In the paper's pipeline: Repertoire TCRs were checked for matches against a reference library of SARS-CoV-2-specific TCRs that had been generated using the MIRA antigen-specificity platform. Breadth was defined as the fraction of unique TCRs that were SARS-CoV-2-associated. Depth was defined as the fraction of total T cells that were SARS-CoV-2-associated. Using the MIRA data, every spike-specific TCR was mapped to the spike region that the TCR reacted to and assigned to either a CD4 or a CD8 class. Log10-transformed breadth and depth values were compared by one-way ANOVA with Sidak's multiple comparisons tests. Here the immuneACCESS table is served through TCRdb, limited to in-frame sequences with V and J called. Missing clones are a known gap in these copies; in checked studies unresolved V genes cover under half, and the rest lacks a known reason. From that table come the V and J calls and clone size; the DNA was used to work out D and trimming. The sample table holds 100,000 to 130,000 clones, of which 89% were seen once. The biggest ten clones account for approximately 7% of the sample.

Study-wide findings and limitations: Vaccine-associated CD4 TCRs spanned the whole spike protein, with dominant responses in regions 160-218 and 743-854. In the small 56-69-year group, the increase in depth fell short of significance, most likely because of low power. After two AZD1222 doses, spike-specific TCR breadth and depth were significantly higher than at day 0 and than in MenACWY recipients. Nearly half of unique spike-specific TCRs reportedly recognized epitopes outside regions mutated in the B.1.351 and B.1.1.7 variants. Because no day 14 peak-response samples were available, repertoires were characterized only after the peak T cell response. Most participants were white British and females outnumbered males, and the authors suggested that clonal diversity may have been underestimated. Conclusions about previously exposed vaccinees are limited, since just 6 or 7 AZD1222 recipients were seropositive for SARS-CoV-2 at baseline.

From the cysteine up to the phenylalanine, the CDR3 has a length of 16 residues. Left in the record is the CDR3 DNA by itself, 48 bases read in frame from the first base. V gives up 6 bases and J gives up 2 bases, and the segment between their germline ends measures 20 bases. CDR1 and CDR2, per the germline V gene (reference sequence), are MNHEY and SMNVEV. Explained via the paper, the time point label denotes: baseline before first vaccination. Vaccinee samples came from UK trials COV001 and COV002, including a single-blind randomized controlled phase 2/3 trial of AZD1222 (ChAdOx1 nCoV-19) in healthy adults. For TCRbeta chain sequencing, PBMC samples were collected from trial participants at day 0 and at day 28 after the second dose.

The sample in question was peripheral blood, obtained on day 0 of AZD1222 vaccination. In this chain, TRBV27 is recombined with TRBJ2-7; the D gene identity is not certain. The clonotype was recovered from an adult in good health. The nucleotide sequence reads TGTGCCAGCAGCACAGAGAGGCTCCCTACTACCTACGAGCAGTACTTC. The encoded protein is CASSTERLPTTYEQYF.